These 26 T cell receptor beta chains were all obtained from the same sample, sequenced in a study of immune heterogeneity within non-small cell lung tumors. TCR beta CDR3 amplification used multiplex PCR with 32 V and 13 J primers. In TCRdb, the multiplex PCR reads were re-called with MiXCR into one record per CDR3 protein. The table records 2,300 or so distinct CDR3 sequences, 23% of them present only once. Bulk tumor genomic DNA (around 640 ng per sample) served as template. Several biopsies per primary tumor, spaced far apart, were taken during surgery. Enrolled patients presented with newly diagnosed, previously untreated non-small cell lung cancer and underwent curative surgery. The source material was lung tumor tissue. These receptors were collected from a man aged 35 to 55 with non-small cell lung cancer.

This clonotype ranks as medium-sized. The chain links TRBV11-2 to TRBJ1-1; possibly TRBD1 for D (5 bases). With 5 bases removed from V and 5 bases from J, the gap between germline ends came to 12 bases. Germline lookup yields CDR1 SGHAT and CDR2 FQNNGV. The CDR3 has 13 amino acids. The CDR3 DNA is TGTGCCAGCAGCGCCGCACAGGTTACTGAAGCTTTCTTT. Translation: CASSAAQVTEAFF.

In this sample, this clonotype is medium-sized (0.01 to 0.1%). The rearrangement links TRBV11-2 to TRBJ2-1; D not certain. CDR1 and CDR2 from the germline V gene are SGHAT and FQNNGV. Trimming took off 2 bases at V and 6 bases at J, with 5 bases between the two ends. This CDR3 contains 12 residues. CDR3 region: CASSLIANEQFF. CDR3 in DNA: TGTGCCAGCAGCTTAATCGCCAATGAGCAGTTCTTC.

This chain joins TRBV29-1 and TRBJ1-1; a weak D match, TRBD1 (5 bases). Germline V gene sequence: CDR1 SQVTM, CDR2 ANQGSEA. V gave up 4 bases and J gave up 5 bases, with 20 bases separating them. The CDR3 is 15 amino acids. The CDR3 reads CSVVFPYQGGTEAFF. In DNA, the CDR3 is TGCAGCGTTGTATTTCCCTATCAGGGTGGTACTGAAGCTTTCTTT.

In its sample, this clonotype ranks as medium-sized. The rearrangement uses TRBV7-6 and TRBJ2-1; 10 bases are a match to TRBD2. Germline values: CDR1 SGHVS, CDR2 FNYEAQ. The CDR3 sequence is 14 residues long. J gave up 9 bases and V 5 bases, and 7 bases lay outside the gene matches. CDR3 residues: CASSPSPSGSEQFF. CDR3 bases: TGTGCCAGCAGCCCTTCTCCTAGCGGGAGTGAGCAGTTCTTC.

On this clonotype: One base away lies a much larger clone, so this may be a sequencing read error. V gene TRBV27 combines with J gene TRBJ1-2; no clear D gene. The germline gives CDR1 MNHEY, CDR2 SMNVEV (reference sequence). The CDR3 is 13 residues long. CDR3 in DNA: TGTGTCAGCGCCCGTGCGGGATTGGGTGGCTACACCTTC. As protein: CVSARAGLGGYTF.

This clonotype is labeled medium-sized. The rearrangement links TRBV4-1 to TRBJ2-2, with 9 bases identical to TRBD2. Germline V lookup: CDR1 MGHRA, CDR2 YSYEKL. This CDR3 has 14 amino acids. V was clipped by 7 bases and J by 1 base; unmatched bases: 1. Here the CDR3 DNA reads TGCGCCAGCAAACTAGCGGGGAACACCGGGGAGCTGTTTTTT. It yields the protein CASKLAGNTGELFF.

This clonotype is termed medium-sized. The rearrangement links TRBV20-1 to TRBJ1-1, with TRBD1 as a possible D gene (6 bases). Germline CDR1 is DFQATT and CDR2 is SNEGSKA (reference sequence). The CDR3 has 13 residues. V lost 7 bases, J lost 4 bases, and 16 bases lay in between. CDR3 sequence: CSGTPPRGTEAFF. The CDR3 DNA reads as TGCAGTGGTACCCCCCCCAGGGGCACTGAAGCTTTCTTT.

In its sample, this clonotype is medium-sized. This sequence joins TRBV20-1 and TRBJ1-5, with 9 bases identical to TRBD1. V lost 5 bases to trimming and J lost 4 bases; unmatched junction nucleotides: 6. The germline CDR1 and CDR2 sequences are DFQATT and SNEGSKA (reference sequence). This CDR3 comprises 14 residues. In nucleotides, the CDR3 is TGCAGTGCTTTCGGGGACAGGGCAAATCAGCCCCAGCATTTT. It translates to CSAFGDRANQPQHF.

In its sample, this clonotype ranks as medium-sized (0.01 to 0.1%). The chain employs TRBV5-6 and TRBJ1-2; no clear D. Germline-derived CDR1 and CDR2 are SGHDT and YYEEEE. The V end was cut by 0 bases, the J end by 1 base, with 10 bases between. This CDR3 is 15 amino acids long. The CDR3 nucleotides are TGTGCCAGCAGCTTGGGTTGGACGATTAACTATGGCTACACCTTC. Amino acid sequence: CASSLGWTINYGYTF.

Comment on this clonotype: Possible read error: a much larger clone is one base away. This rearrangement joins TRBV20-1 to TRBJ2-7; D is undetermined. This CDR3 has 10 residues. The germline V gene encodes CDR1 DFQATT and CDR2 SNEGSKA (reference sequence). The CDR3 loop is CSANGYEHYF. The CDR3 nucleotides are TGCAGTGCCAACGGGTACGAGCATTACTTC.

In its sample, this clonotype is large. The rearrangement links TRBV5-1 to TRBJ2-7; D may be TRBD1 (5 bases). This CDR3 has 15 amino acids. Trimming pared 0 bases from V and 5 bases from J, leaving 15 bases between. Germline loops: CDR1 SGHRS, CDR2 YFSETQ. The CDR3 sequence: CASSLAGTRAHEQYF. The CDR3 nucleotides are TGCGCCAGCAGCTTGGCCGGCACCAGGGCCCACGAGCAGTACTTC. Full variable domain (remainder filled in from reference TRBV5-1 and TRBJ2-7): KAGVTQTPRYLIKTRGQQVTLSCSPISGHRSVSWYQQTPGQGLQFLFEYFSETQRNKGNFPGRFSGRQFSNSRSEMNVSTLELGDSALYLCASSLAGTRAHEQYFGPGTRLTVT.

By frequency in the sample, this clonotype is large. J is TRBJ1-1 and V is TRBV28, with a possible D match to TRBD1 (5 bases). This CDR3 region has 14 residues. CDR1 is MDHEN, CDR2 SYDVKM, per germline. V was clipped by 2 bases and J by 4 bases, with 11 bases between them. The CDR3 bases are TGTGCCAGCAGTTTACCGGCAGGGACCACTGAAGCTTTCTTT. Translated: CASSLPAGTTEAFF.

As concerns this clonotype: Since the CDR3 does not end with the conserved phenylalanine or tryptophan, this likely comes from a read error. It is unclear where the CDR3 begins or ends on the DNA, so no DNA is shown, and the CDR3 is as TCRdb lists it. J is TRBJ2-3 and V is TRBV10-3; TRBD2 reflects the table's D call only, with no check against the DNA. The CDR3 spans 18 residues, counting both ends. Germline loops: CDR1 ENHRY, CDR2 SYGVKD. CDR3 sequence: CAISEPERGDVYEQYFGP.

Sample share makes this clonotype medium-sized. In DNA form, the CDR3 reads TGTGCCAGCAGCCAAGATTGGGACAGGGGGGGTTACTACACCTTC. This translates into CASSQDWDRGGYYTF. The chain carries TRBV4-2 and TRBJ1-2; 11 nucleotides agree with TRBD1. V was pared by 0 bases and J by 10 bases, with 7 bases of the junction left unmatched. Germline lookup yields CDR1 LGHNA and CDR2 YNFKEQ. CDR3 length: 15 amino acids.

As regards this clonotype: A read error may be the cause here, since a much bigger clone is one base away. The V call is TRBV11-2, the J call TRBJ1-1, with a tentative D call TRBD1 (6 bases). CDR3 length: 13 residues. Per the germline V gene, CDR1 is SGHAT and CDR2 is FQNNGV. CDR3 amino acids: CASREQGSTEASF. For the CDR3, the DNA is TGTGCCAGCAGGGAACAGGGCAGTACTGAAGCTTCCTTT.

By frequency in the sample, this clonotype is medium-sized (0.01 to 0.1%). This chain connects TRBV19 to TRBJ1-5, with D unresolved. Germline lookup yields CDR1 LNHDA and CDR2 SQIVND (reference sequence). CDR3 length: 13 amino acids. Trimming removed 3 bases from V and 3 bases from J, with 6 bases in between. CDR3 DNA sequence: TGTGCCAGTAGTATTGGGCACAATCAGCCCCAGCATTTT. It yields the protein CASSIGHNQPQHF.

Worth noting for this clonotype: The junction and the germline gene differ at one end; a read error may be behind it. The V and J genes are TRBV28 and TRBJ1-1; 7 bases match TRBD1. CDR1 is MDHEN and CDR2 is SYDVKM in the germline V gene. The CDR3 totals 17 residues. The CDR3 region has the DNA TGTGCAAGCAGTTTATACCGCCAGGGGGGGGGGGGCACTGAAGCTTTATTT. Translation: CASSLYRQGGGGTEALF.

This clonotype is judged medium-sized. The chain combines TRBV12-3 or TRBV12-4 with TRBJ2-5; 12 nucleotides match TRBD1. Trimming at V came to 5 bases and at J to 4 bases, leaving 11 bases not matched to a gene. There are 17 residues in the CDR3. The CDR3 sequence is CASSLSGTGGPGETQYF. As DNA, the CDR3 is TGTGCCAGCAGTCTTTCCGGGACAGGGGGCCCGGGAGAGACCCAGTACTTC.

Within the sample, this clonotype is medium-sized (0.01 to 0.1%). The chain links TRBV28 to TRBJ2-1, with unresolved D. V dropped 8 bases and J dropped 8 bases, with 19 bases sitting between them. This CDR3 comprises 14 residues. From germline, CDR1 is MDHEN and CDR2 SYDVKM. The CDR3 loop is CASLSTDQAHEQFF. CDR3 sequence (DNA): TGTGCCAGCCTCTCTACCGATCAGGCTCATGAGCAGTTCTTC.

By frequency in the sample, this clonotype is medium-sized. The rearrangement uses TRBV13 and TRBJ2-7; D remains unclear. This CDR3 has 14 residues. Looked up from germline, CDR1 is PRHDT and CDR2 is FYEKMQ (reference sequence). V dropped 1 base and J dropped 1 base, with 8 bases sitting between them. As DNA, the CDR3 is TGTGCCAGCAGCTTAGAGCCGTCTTCCTACGAGCAGTACTTC. Protein: CASSLEPSSYEQYF.

This clonotype is medium-sized within its sample. J is TRBJ2-3 and V is TRBV5-1; 7 bases align to TRBD1. CDR1 and CDR2 (germline): SGHRS, YFSETQ. The V gene end was trimmed by 3 bases and the J gene end by 2 bases; junction bases not matched to a gene: 6. The CDR3 totals 15 residues. The CDR3 loop reads CASSSGQTSTDTQYF. The CDR3 DNA reads as TGCGCCAGCAGCTCGGGACAGACGTCCACAGATACGCAGTATTTT.

Regarding this clonotype: A much larger clonotype is one base distant, so this may be a read error. V is TRBV4-1 and J is TRBJ1-2, with a weak D call TRBD1 (5 bases). The germline gives CDR1 MGHRA, CDR2 YSYEKL. The CDR3 extends over 15 amino acids. The CDR3 protein is CASSQDGDGYYGYSF. CDR3 nucleotide sequence: TGCGCCAGCAGCCAAGACGGGGACGGATACTATGGCTACAGCTTC.

This clonotype is categorized as medium-sized. V and J are TRBV6-1 and TRBJ2-6, with TRBD1 as a possible D gene (6 bases). This CDR3 has 15 amino acids. V was shortened by 5 bases and J by 0 bases, with 8 bases between the two germline ends. CDR1 is MNHNS and CDR2 is SASEGT in the germline V gene. DNA of the CDR3: TGTGCCAGCAGTAGGGGGAGCTCTGGGGCCAACGTCCTGACTTTC. Translating it yields CASSRGSSGANVLTF.

V gene TRBV2 combines with J gene TRBJ2-7; D is unresolved. Trimming removed 5 bases from V and 4 bases from J, with 9 bases in between. The CDR3 is 12 amino acids. Germline V gene lookup returns CDR1 SNHLY and CDR2 FYNNEI. The DNA of the CDR3 is TGTGCCAGCAGTATTAGCAGTTACGAGCAGTACTTC. It specifies CASSISSYEQYF. The variable domain in full, completed from reference TRBV2 and TRBJ2-7, reads EPEVTQTPSHQVTQMGQEVILRCVPISNHLYFYWYRQILGQKVEFLVSFYNNEISEKSEIFDDQFSVERPDGSNFTLKIRSTKLEDSAMYFCASSISSYEQYFGPGTRLTVT.

As concerns this clonotype: This could be a read error, since a much larger clone is one nucleotide away. J is TRBJ1-5 and V is TRBV7-2; 7 bases align to TRBD1. In germline, CDR1 is SGHTA, CDR2 FQGNSA. The CDR3 contains 12 residues. DNA of the CDR3: TGTGCCAGCAGCCCTGGGACAGCACCGAAGAATTTT. It specifies CASSPGTAPKNF.

This clonotype is judged large (0.1 to 1%). The CDR3 loop is CASILTGGIHSYEQYF. The CDR3 nucleotides are TGTGCCAGCATTCTAACCGGGGGGATCCACTCCTACGAGCAGTACTTC. The rearrangement links TRBV6-1 to TRBJ2-7; 7 bases agree with TRBD2. The length of the CDR3 is 16 residues. CDR1 and CDR2 (germline): MNHNS, SASEGT. V was pared by 7 bases and J by 0 bases, with 12 bases of the junction left unmatched.